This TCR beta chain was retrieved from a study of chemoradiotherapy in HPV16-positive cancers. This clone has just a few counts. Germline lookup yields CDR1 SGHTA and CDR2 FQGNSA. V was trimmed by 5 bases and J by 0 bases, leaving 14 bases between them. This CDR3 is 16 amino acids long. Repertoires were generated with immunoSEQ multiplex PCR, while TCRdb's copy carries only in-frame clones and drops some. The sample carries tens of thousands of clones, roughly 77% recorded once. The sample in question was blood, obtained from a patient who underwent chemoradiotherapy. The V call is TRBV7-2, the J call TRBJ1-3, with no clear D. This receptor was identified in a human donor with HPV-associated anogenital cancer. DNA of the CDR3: TGTGCCAGCAGCCACCTCACTCGTTCCTCTGGAAACACCATATATTTT. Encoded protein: CASSHLTRSSGNTIYF. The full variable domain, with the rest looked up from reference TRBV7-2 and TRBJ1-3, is GAGVSQSPSNKVTEKGKDVELRCDPISGHTALYWYRQSLGQGLEFLIYFQGNSAPDKSGLPSDRFSAERTGGSVSTLTIQRTQQEDSAVYLCASSHLTRSSGNTIYFGEGSWLTVV.